This T cell receptor (beta chain) was sequenced for a study of shared clonotypes between healthy human individuals (dated by TCRdb to 2020 to 2021). Background for the entire study: A couple of women and three men aged 18 to 49 years were included in the cohort. To estimate repertoire size and how much clonotypes are shared between individuals, the study performed deep sequencing of blood TCR repertoires from about 5 healthy adults. Different laboratories and diverse techniques were used to prepare libraries and sequence TCR repertoires, to increase sequencing depth and limit assay-specific biases. For each donor, CD4 naive and CD4 memory were each given three plates, CD8 naive was given two plates, and CD8 memory was given one plate. Leukapheresis yielded between about 0.94 and 10 billion PBMCs per donor. Study-wide conclusions, independent of this receptor: Higher generation probabilities were observed for clonotypes shared by all four sorted-subset donors than for non-shared clonotypes. Rarefaction of sorted-subset datasets indicated incomplete sequencing despite the large sequencing depth. Naive subsets generally had larger estimated clonotype richness than memory subsets did. Based on pairwise subsampling, the degree of clonotype sharing among donors was expected to be affected by sequencing depth. Roughly 5% of naive CD4, 3.5% of naive CD8, roughly 2.4% of memory CD4, and 0.4% of memory CD8 clonotypes were shared across a handful of donors. The small number of donors limited the genetic and exposure-history diversity represented. Only blood was sampled, and tissue TCR repertoires likely differ from those in blood.

CDR1 and CDR2 (SGDLS, YYNGEE) derive from the germline V gene. Its CDR3 holds 14 amino acids, cysteine through phenylalanine. The CDR3 DNA has 42 bases and is translated from base 1. Between the V and J ends, shortened by 1 base and 3 bases respectively, the junction contains 10 bases. This clone has a handful of counts. Its antigen remains undetermined. It has no much larger one-base neighbor in the sample; base qualities were not kept. TCR CDR3 regions were amplified from genomic DNA by multiplex PCR using the deep immunoSEQ assay. Genomic DNA extracted from each cell subset was distributed evenly over all wells of several immunoSEQ 96-well plates, and each plate served as one replicate. For sorted subsets, each replicate PCR was loaded with 200 ng genomic DNA, equivalent to approximately 27,000 T cell genomes. The purified libraries were quantified using a Qubit 3.0 fluorometer, sized with a Bioanalyzer 2100, and then quantified again using the KAPA Library Quantification kit. A separate single-read 150-cycle Illumina NextSeq 550 flow cell was used to sequence each immunoSEQ 96-well plate. In the original analysis: Because the immunoSEQ output included only junctional sequences and no quality scores, the filtering could not be the same as the filtering used for full-length reads. Sequences were annotated with PyIR, a Python wrapper for IgBLAST v1.9, and V/J genes and CDR3 were assigned using IMGT germline references. Reads were filtered out if the reads had weak V/J assignments (E-value above 1e-6), no CDR3, stop codons, out-of-frame junctions, or ambiguous translated residues. A V3J clonotype was defined by an identical inferred V gene, J gene, and CDR3 amino acid sequence. Percentage overlap between repertoires was calculated by dividing the number of shared unique clonotypes by the size of the smaller repertoire. Three approaches were used to assess repertoire richness: RTK rarefaction, the Chao1 estimator, and Recon v2.1 estimates of unobserved clonotypes. OLGA was used to compute generation probabilities for all TCRbeta clonotypes that the gDNA method yielded from four donors. TCRdb took over this immuneACCESS table, retaining in-frame rearrangements with V and J assigned. Such tables are incomplete; in checked studies, under half of the missing clones stem from an unresolved V gene, and the remainder is unexplained. V and J calls plus clone size are reproduced from that table; the DNA served to infer D and trimming. Here the sample has approximately 1.9 million clones; about 94% occur a single time. About 1.6% of the sample belongs to the ten largest clones.

For the CD8 naive samples, CD45RO-negative cells were positively selected for CCR7, yielding a CD45RA+CCR7+ population from which TemRA cells were excluded. The donors were healthy, HIV-negative adults with no recently reported acute infections or vaccinations. Every donor was a Caucasian adult residing in Nashville, Tennessee, USA. Blood was collected by leukapheresis, and PBMCs were isolated by Ficoll-Histopaque density gradient centrifugation and then cryopreserved in liquid nitrogen vapor phase. Analytical flow cytometry was used to check the purity and quantity of every magnetically sorted T cell population. From each sorted fraction, genomic DNA was isolated and quantified by UV absorbance on a Nanodrop 2000c.

The clonotype originates from a man younger than 30 in good health. Some clones in this sample may be carry-over from other donors' samples. Sequenced: naive CD8+ T cells from PBMCs. Taken with the paper, the label for cell subset or site translates to: CD45RA+CCR7+. Rearrangement joined TRBV9 to TRBJ1-1; a tentative D call is TRBD1 (6 bases match). The CDR3 region: CASSVRGGYTEAFF. The DNA reads TGTGCCAGCAGCGTAAGAGGGGGGTACACTGAAGCTTTCTTT.